These 6 T cell receptor beta chains were all obtained from the same sample, sequenced in a study of cytomegalovirus exposure and HLA in healthy donors. PCR was performed using 60 Vbeta and 13 Jbeta primers. TCRdb's copy holds only in-frame clones and misses some; the assay was immunoSEQ multiplex PCR. The table records 160,000 or so clones, about 75% of them present only once. Sequencing input: PBMCs. Source of these receptors: a man between 40 and 49 years old in good health and CMV-seropositive.

The chain carries TRBV28 and TRBJ1-1; 7 positions match TRBD1. Trimming at V came to 5 bases and at J to 4 bases, leaving 7 bases not matched to a gene. Germline V CDR1 and CDR2: MDHEN, SYDVKM. CDR3 length: 14 amino acids. CDR3 amino acids: CASSRAGGSTEAFF. The DNA of the CDR3 is TGTGCCAGCAGTAGGGCAGGGGGATCCACTGAAGCTTTCTTT.

This clone was recorded only once. The J gene is TRBJ1-1, the V gene TRBV19; TRBD1 agrees at 8 bases. The CDR3 runs to 15 residues. Germline V gene lookup returns CDR1 LNHDA and CDR2 SQIVND (reference sequence). The junction had 7 bases not matched to a gene; V was cut back by 7 bases and J by 0 bases. The CDR3 sequence: CASKGRTGLNTEAFF. CDR3 in DNA: TGTGCCAGTAAAGGGAGGACAGGGCTGAACACTGAAGCTTTCTTT.

This chain joins TRBV4-1 and TRBJ2-3; 10 bases map to TRBD2. Per germline, CDR1 MGHRA and CDR2 YSYEKL. V lost 3 bases and J lost 2; bases outside the gene matches: 5. This CDR3 is 16 amino acids long. CDR3 region: CASSHGLADDTDTQYF. The CDR3 coding sequence is TGCGCCAGCAGCCATGGACTAGCGGATGACACAGATACGCAGTATTTT.

This clone was detected only once. V and J are TRBV10-3 and TRBJ2-7; TRBD2 agrees at 10 bases. CDR1 ENHRY and CDR2 SYGVKD come from the germline V gene. This CDR3 region has 15 residues. With 6 bases clipped from V and 2 bases from J, the junction kept 7 bases outside the gene matches. CDR3 DNA: TGTGCCATCAGGGATCCGGGACTAGCGACCTACGAGCAGTACTTC. Translated, it gives CAIRDPGLATYEQYF.

This sequence joins TRBV5-6 and TRBJ1-1, with D unclear. The CDR3 is 15 residues long. The V gene lost 0 bases and the J gene lost 1 base, with 10 bases spanning the gap. The V gene's germline CDR1 is SGHDT and CDR2 YYEEEE. The CDR3 nucleotides are TGTGCCAGCAGCTTGGGCGAACGCTGGAACACTGAAGCTTTCTTT. Translating gives CASSLGERWNTEAFF.

This clone has only a few counts. The chain combines TRBV29-1 with TRBJ2-3; TRBD1 matches 11 bases. Germline CDR1 SQVTM, CDR2 ANQGSEA. This CDR3 is 12 amino acids long. Losses at the gene ends were 7 bases for V and 9 bases for J; bases not matched to a gene: 6. The CDR3 bases are TGCAGCGCCACCCGGGACAGGGGGACGCAGTATTTT. Translation gives CSATRDRGTQYF.